What follows describes a single T cell receptor beta chain. This clone has more than one count but fewer than ten. It lacks a known antigen. Base qualities are missing; no much larger clone stands one base away. These data belong to a study of shared clonotypes between healthy human individuals (dated by TCRdb to the early 2020s). Study-level background: The cohort comprised a couple of women and three men aged 18 to 49 years. Per donor, three plates each were used for CD4 naive and CD4 memory, two for CD8 naive, and one for CD8 memory. The study deeply sequenced blood TCR repertoires of several healthy adults to estimate repertoire size and the extent of clonotype sharing between individuals. Different laboratories and diverse techniques were used to prepare libraries and sequence TCR repertoires, to increase sequencing depth and limit assay-specific biases. Leukapheresis yielded between about 0.94 and 9.5 billion PBMCs per donor.

TCR CDR3 regions were amplified from genomic DNA by multiplex PCR using the deep immunoSEQ assay. Extracted genomic DNA from each cell subset was distributed evenly across all wells of several immunoSEQ 96-well plates, and each plate was treated as a replicate. Each replicate PCR for sorted subsets received 200 ng genomic DNA, equal to 28,000 or so T cell genomes. Purified libraries were measured with a Qubit 3.0 fluorometer, size-checked on a Bioanalyzer 2100, and measured again with the KAPA Library Quantification kit. Every immunoSEQ 96-well plate was sequenced on a separate single-read 150-cycle Illumina NextSeq 550 flow cell. Concerning the study's data processing: Because the immunoSEQ output included only junctional sequences and no quality scores, the filtering could not be the same as the filtering used for full-length reads. Sequences were annotated with PyIR, a Python wrapper for IgBLAST v1.9, and V/J genes and CDR3 were assigned using IMGT germline references. Reads were filtered out if the reads had weak V/J assignments (E-value above 1e-6), no CDR3, stop codons, out-of-frame junctions, or ambiguous translated residues. V3J clonotypes were defined as sequences sharing the same inferred V gene, J gene, and CDR3 amino acid sequence. Percentage overlap between repertoires was calculated by dividing the number of shared unique clonotypes by the size of the smaller repertoire. Repertoire richness was assessed with RTK rarefaction, the Chao1 estimator, and Recon v2.1 estimates of unobserved clonotypes. Generation probabilities were computed with OLGA for all TCRbeta clonotypes obtained by the gDNA method from several donors. This is the immuneACCESS table as TCRdb keeps it, with only in-frame sequences that have V and J called. A part of the clones is gone; compared with another copy, unresolved V genes explain less than half, and the rest is unexplained. V, J and clone size reflect that table, while D and trimming were determined from the DNA. Here the sample has around 940,000 clones; approximately 80% occur a single time. In total, the top ten clones hold 1.5% of the sample.

Counted from cysteine to phenylalanine, this CDR3 has 18 amino acids. Only CDR3 DNA remains: 54 bases, in frame from the first base. At the junction V is shortened by 4 bases and J by 3 bases, with 22 bases in between. What the work shows at the level of the full study, not this receptor alone: Compared with non-shared clonotypes, clonotypes shared by all four sorted-subset donors had higher generation probabilities. Sampling was restricted to blood, and TCR repertoires in tissues likely differ from the TCR repertoires found in blood. Estimated clonotype richness was generally larger for naive than for memory subsets. Based on pairwise subsampling, the degree of clonotype sharing among donors was expected to be affected by sequencing depth. The small number of donors limited the genetic and exposure-history diversity represented. When a few donors were compared, the shared fraction of clonotypes was 5% to 6.5% for naive CD4, roughly 3.4% for naive CD8, about 2.4% for memory CD4, and less than 0.5% for memory CD8. Incomplete sequencing was indicated by rarefaction of sorted-subset datasets, despite the large sequencing depth.

Donors were healthy HIV-negative adults with no recently reported acute infections or vaccinations. Only Caucasian adults living in Nashville, Tennessee, USA were represented among the donors. Magnetic negative selection was used to enrich CD4+ T cells, after which naive cells were positively selected on CD45RA and the negative fraction became the memory subset. After blood collection by leukapheresis, PBMCs were isolated using Ficoll-Histopaque density gradient centrifugation and then cryopreserved in the vapor phase of liquid nitrogen. Analytical flow cytometry was used to check the purity and quantity of each magnetically sorted T cell population. Genomic DNA was isolated from each sorted fraction and quantified by UV absorbance on a Nanodrop 2000c.

The origin of this receptor is a man aged 18 to 29 in good health. Recombination joined TRBV23-1 with TRBJ1-5; no D gene is confidently identified. TRBV23-1 qualifies as an ORF whose function is uncertain. Sample: memory CD4+ T cells sorted from blood. Explained via the paper, the cell subset or site label denotes: CD45RA-negative fraction. The CDR3 sequence is CASSLLGSREQNNQPQHF. At the DNA level, the sequence is TGCGCCAGCAGTCTTCTGGGGTCCCGAGAGCAAAACAATCAGCCCCAGCATTTT.